The subject of this entry is one TCR beta chain. Its antigen is not identified. The read ends 3 residues before the CDR3 terminus; that terminus is restored from the germline J gene. Produced via immunoSEQ multiplex PCR; TCRdb's table is partial and in-frame only. The sample spans about 16,000 clones; the ten largest clones claim 10%. This record comes from a study of T cells in women clearing cervical HPV infection. Overall study: Controls' single incident HPV16 infection cleared within 12 months without precancer. Only a few women had HLA typing results available. General study findings and limits: Richness differences could reflect unmeasured T-cell content per sample.

The CDR3 covers 14 residues. Germline CDR1 is SGHDT and CDR2 is YYEEEE. The chain employs TRBV5-6 and TRBJ2-3; D is perhaps TRBD2 (5 bases). This TCR derives from a woman between 18 and 75 years old with a cervical HPV16 infection that either progressed to CIN3+ or cleared (not recorded which). Sequenced sample: blood buffy coat. The CDR3 bases that were read are TGTGCCAGCAGCTTGGGGACTTTCAAAGAGACG. It specifies CASSLGTFKET. The CDR3 in its entirety is CASSLGTFKETQYF.